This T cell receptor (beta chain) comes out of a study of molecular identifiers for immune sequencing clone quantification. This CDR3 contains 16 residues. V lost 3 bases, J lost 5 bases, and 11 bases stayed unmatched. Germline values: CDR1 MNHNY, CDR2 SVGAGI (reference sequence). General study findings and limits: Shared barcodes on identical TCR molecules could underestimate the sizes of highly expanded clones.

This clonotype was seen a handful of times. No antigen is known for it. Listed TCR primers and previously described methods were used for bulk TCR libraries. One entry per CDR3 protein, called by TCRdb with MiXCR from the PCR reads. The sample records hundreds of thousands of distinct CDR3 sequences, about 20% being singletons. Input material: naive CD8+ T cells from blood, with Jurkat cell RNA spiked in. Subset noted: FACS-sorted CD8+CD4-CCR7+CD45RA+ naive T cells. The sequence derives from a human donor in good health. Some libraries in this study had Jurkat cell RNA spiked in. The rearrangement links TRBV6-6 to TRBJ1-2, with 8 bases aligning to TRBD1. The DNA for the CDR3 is TGTGCCAGCAGTTATAGCAACAGGGGGGTGAGATATGGCTACACCTTC. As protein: CASSYSNRGVRYGYTF.